This T cell receptor (beta chain) was profiled in a study of cytomegalovirus exposure and HLA in healthy donors. General study findings and limits: What was likely a sequencing artifact was a cluster of highly shared sequence variants. An assumption of roughly uniform sequencing depth across donors underlay the presence/absence analyses.

The PCR employed 60 Vbeta primers together with 13 Jbeta primers. Libraries were prepared by immunoSEQ multiplex PCR; TCRdb keeps only in-frame clonotypes and omits some of them. The sample has 150,000 to 180,000 clones, approximately 72% seen once; the top ten hold 2.8%. Germline CDR1 and CDR2: LGHNA and YNFKEQ. CDR3 size: 14 residues. V was clipped by 4 bases and J by 5 bases, with 12 bases between them. On this clone itself: Its antigen is undetermined.

The rearrangement links TRBV4-2 to TRBJ2-1, with a possible D match to TRBD2 (5 bases). Source material: PBMCs. The source is a young man in good health and CMV-seronegative. The CDR3 DNA sequence: TGTGCCAGCAGCCCCGGACTCGGCGACAATGAGCAGTTCTTC. Its translation is CASSPGLGDNEQFF.